These 26 T cell receptor beta chains originate from one sample sequenced in a study of early T cells in non-severe SARS-CoV-2 infection. TCRdb used MiXCR to reprocess the 5' RACE reads, holding one entry per CDR3 protein. The sample lists 63,000 or so distinct CDR3 sequences; about an eighth were seen once. The sequenced sample was whole blood. The receptors originated from an adult who was a healthcare worker with PCR-confirmed SARS-CoV-2 infection or an uninfected control (not recorded which).

This clonotype has a handful of counts. The chain is built from TRBV4-1 and TRBJ2-1; TRBD2 is a possible D gene (5 bases). The CDR3 extends over 14 amino acids. Trimming took 3 bases from V and 4 from J, leaving 10 bases between them. Per the germline V gene, CDR1 is MGHRA and CDR2 is YSYEKL. The CDR3 coding sequence is TGCGCCAGCAGCCAGACGGAGGTTTACAATGAGCAGTTCTTC. It translates to CASSQTEVYNEQFF.

Of note for this clonotype: One end of the junction varies from germline; a read error may be responsible. This chain uses TRBV12-3 or TRBV12-4 with TRBJ2-7; D is ambiguous. The CDR3 runs to 13 residues. CDR3 loop: CARSYSPGDEQYF. CDR3 coding DNA: TGTGCCCGCAGCTATTCGCCTGGGGACGAGCAGTACTTC.

The chain employs TRBV27 and TRBJ2-7, with D possibly matching TRBD1 (6 bases). Trimming shortened V by 5 bases and J by 6 bases, and 17 bases separated the two germline ends. The CDR3 runs 14 residues. Germline CDR1 reads MNHEY; CDR2 reads SMNVEV (reference sequence). The CDR3, as DNA: TGTGCCAGCAGTCCTACAGGGTTCCCGGTCGAGCAGTACTTC. Translated, it gives CASSPTGFPVEQYF.

This clonotype came up many times. The chain combines TRBV20-1 with TRBJ2-3; 9 positions match TRBD2. The V gene end was trimmed by 3 bases and the J gene end by 6 bases; junction bases not matched to a gene: 4. This CDR3 comprises 13 residues. The germline V gene encodes CDR1 DFQATT and CDR2 SNEGSKA (reference sequence). DNA of the CDR3: TGCAGTGCTAGGGGGACTAGCTGGGATACGCAGTATTTT. This sequence encodes CSARGTSWDTQYF.

The genes are TRBV7-8 and TRBJ1-1; 11 nucleotides line up with TRBD1. Germline CDR1 and CDR2: SGHVS and FQNEAQ. Unmatched junction bases numbered 2, after V lost 4 bases and J lost 4 bases. This CDR3 has 14 amino acids. The chain's CDR3 is CASSWDRGITEAFF. The CDR3 DNA is TGTGCCAGCAGCTGGGACAGGGGGATCACTGAAGCTTTCTTT.

V and J are TRBV12-3 or TRBV12-4 and TRBJ2-7, with 7 bases matching TRBD2. Trimming at V came to 6 bases and at J to 4 bases, leaving 6 bases not matched to a gene. There are 13 residues in the CDR3. The CDR3, as DNA: TGTGCCAGCAGGGGGGGGAGCGTTTACGAGCAGTACTTC. Protein: CASRGGSVYEQYF.

V gene TRBV6-2 or TRBV6-3 combines with J gene TRBJ2-4; D is ambiguous. Germline V gene sequence: CDR1 MNHEY, CDR2 SVGEGT. The CDR3 runs to 15 residues. Between the trimmed V and J ends, which lost 8 bases and 0 bases, there was a span of 14 bases. The CDR3 DNA follows: TGTGCCAGCCGGAACTTCCCCGTAGCCAAAAACATTCAGTACTTC. This sequence encodes CASRNFPVAKNIQYF.

Of note for this clonotype: Without the conserved terminal phenylalanine or tryptophan, this CDR3 likely stems from a read error. The chain uses TRBV6-1 and TRBJ2-7, with TRBD1 as a possible D gene (6 bases). The V end was cut by 6 bases, the J end by 0 bases, with 15 bases between. This CDR3 spans 15 amino acids. The germline CDR1 and CDR2 sequences are MNHNS and SASEGT. In DNA form, the CDR3 reads TGTGCCAGCAGGCCAACCCGGGACAACTCCTACGAGCAGTACTAC. It encodes CASRPTRDNSYEQYY.

The chain employs TRBV13 and TRBJ1-1; 10 bases match TRBD1. There are 13 residues in the CDR3. From germline, CDR1 is PRHDT and CDR2 FYEKMQ (reference sequence). Trimming cost V 5 bases and J 6 bases; bases outside gene matches: 3. The CDR3 loop is CASSPGQGAEAFF. Written as DNA, the CDR3 is TGTGCCAGCAGCCCCGGACAGGGGGCTGAAGCTTTCTTT.

Ten or more counts support this clonotype. This chain joins TRBV29-1 and TRBJ2-7, with a weak D call TRBD1 (6 bases). Germline V CDR1 and CDR2: SQVTM, ANQGSEA. V shed 6 bases and J shed 2 bases, with 14 bases lying between them. This CDR3 spans 13 amino acids. CDR3 sequence reads: CSVTVQGPYEQYF. The CDR3 DNA reads TGCAGCGTAACCGTACAGGGACCCTACGAGCAGTACTTC.

This clonotype was counted ten times or more. The chain joins TRBV29-1 to TRBJ1-1; D is uncertain. Germline CDR1 is SQVTM and CDR2 is ANQGSEA. This CDR3 comprises 12 residues. The V end was cut by 4 bases, the J end by 1 base, with 7 bases between. The CDR3 sequence is CSVVKGNTEAFF. In DNA, the CDR3 is TGCAGCGTTGTGAAGGGGAACACTGAAGCTTTCTTT.

In its sample, this clonotype was seen many times. The gene calls are TRBV28 and TRBJ2-3; tentative D call: TRBD2 (7 bases). The CDR3 runs to 15 residues. V was clipped by 6 bases and J by 2 bases, with 15 bases between them. CDR1 is MDHEN, CDR2 SYDVKM, per germline. CDR3 loop: CASSRTGGLTDTQYF. CDR3 in DNA: TGTGCCAGCAGCCGAACGGGGGGCCTCACAGATACGCAGTATTTT.

This clonotype has more than one count but fewer than ten. The chain employs TRBV6-5 and TRBJ1-1, with D uncertain. Germline values: CDR1 MNHEY, CDR2 SVGAGI. V was shortened by 2 bases and J by 1 base, with 5 bases between the two germline ends. This CDR3 is built from 13 residues. The CDR3 coding sequence is TGTGCCAGCAGTTACGGTCGGAACACTGAAGCTTTCTTT. Amino acid sequence: CASSYGRNTEAFF.

The chain combines TRBV5-8 with TRBJ2-1; D might be TRBD1 or TRBD2, each matching 5 bases. The CDR3 length is 13 residues. Germline V lookup: CDR1 SGHTS, CDR2 YDEGEE. Trimming took 4 bases from V and 8 from J, leaving 13 bases between them. The CDR3: CASSPIGTYEQFF. The CDR3 bases are TGTGCCAGCAGCCCAATCGGGACCTATGAGCAGTTCTTC.

This clonotype has ten or more counts. The chain has TRBV11-2 and TRBJ2-3; D remains ambiguous. The CDR3 length is 16 residues. Germline CDR1 reads SGHAT; CDR2 reads FQNNGV. V was cut by 2 bases and J by 2 bases, with 14 bases left in between. The CDR3 reads CASSLIGGEITDTQYF. The CDR3 region has the DNA TGTGCCAGCAGCTTAATCGGTGGAGAAATCACAGATACGCAGTATTTT.

This clonotype has a count of ten or more. The genes are TRBV5-5 and TRBJ2-3; D unresolved. V was pared by 0 bases and J by 0 bases, with 8 bases between. CDR3 length: 15 amino acids. Germline loops: CDR1 SGHKS, CDR2 YYEKEE (reference sequence). CDR3 amino acids: CASSLDGVSTDTQYF. The CDR3 DNA reads TGTGCCAGCAGCTTGGACGGCGTTAGCACAGATACGCAGTATTTT.

This chain uses TRBV5-5 with TRBJ2-6; no clear D. V was cut by 0 bases and J by 4 bases, with 8 bases left in between. In germline, CDR1 is SGHKS, CDR2 YYEKEE (reference sequence). The CDR3 loop spans 15 amino acids. The CDR3 DNA reads as TGTGCCAGCAGCTTGGGGGCTAAGGGGGCCAACGTCCTGACTTTC. Translating it yields CASSLGAKGANVLTF.

The V gene is TRBV7-9, the J gene TRBJ1-1; D is uncertain. Trimming removed 5 bases from V and 4 bases from J, with 5 bases in between. Germline CDR1 SEHNR, CDR2 FQNEAQ (reference sequence). The CDR3 is 11 residues long. CDR3 in DNA: TGTGCCAGCAGCCAATGCACTGAAGCTTTCTTT. Protein product: CASSQCTEAFF.

This clonotype was counted many times. The rearrangement links TRBV25-1 to TRBJ1-1; 8 nucleotides line up with TRBD1. Germline-derived CDR1 and CDR2 are MGHDK and SYGVNS. J gave up 7 bases and V 6 bases, and 10 bases lay outside the gene matches. The CDR3 sequence is 14 residues long. DNA for the CDR3: TGTGCCAGCAGCTTCGGACAGGGTGTGGGTGAAGCTTTCTTT. The encoded protein is CASSFGQGVGEAFF.

This clonotype was counted a few times. The chain employs TRBV6-2 or TRBV6-3 and TRBJ2-7; D gene uncertain. This CDR3 region has 15 residues. The germline gives CDR1 MNHEY, CDR2 SVGEGT. V lost 0 bases and J lost 4, with 13 bases in between. CDR3 nucleotide sequence: TGTGCCAGCAGTTACTCCACCTTTCCAAGTTACGAGCAGTACTTC. This gives the protein CASSYSTFPSYEQYF.

This clonotype was picked up a small number of times. J is TRBJ1-1 and V is TRBV5-1; perhaps TRBD1 as D (5 bases). Trimming cost V 4 bases and J 0 bases, with 10 bases left between them. Germline CDR1 is SGHRS and CDR2 is YFSETQ. This CDR3 comprises 14 residues. CDR3 residues: CASSGGPMNTEAFF. CDR3 sequence (DNA): TGCGCCAGCAGCGGGGGACCCATGAACACTGAAGCTTTCTTT. The whole variable domain, remainder taken from reference TRBV5-1 and TRBJ1-1, is KAGVTQTPRYLIKTRGQQVTLSCSPISGHRSVSWYQQTPGQGLQFLFEYFSETQRNKGNFPGRFSGRQFSNSRSEMNVSTLELGDSALYLCASSGGPMNTEAFFGQGTRLTVV.

The chain employs TRBV20-1 and TRBJ2-5, with no clear D. The CDR3 has 13 residues. Germline values: CDR1 DFQATT, CDR2 SNEGSKA (reference sequence). The V and J ends lost 1 base and 1 base respectively, with 7 bases between them. In DNA, the CDR3 is TGCAGTGCTAGAGTATATAGCCAAGAGACCCAGTACTTC. It translates to CSARVYSQETQYF.

At least ten counts were recorded for this clonotype. The gene calls are TRBV4-2 and TRBJ2-2; TRBD2 matches at 11 bases. V lost 3 bases and J lost 1; bases outside the gene matches: 1. Germline V gives CDR1 LGHNA, CDR2 YNFKEQ. The CDR3 length is 16 residues. The CDR3: CASSQGLAVNTGELFF. The CDR3 coding sequence is TGTGCCAGCAGCCAGGGACTAGCGGTGAACACCGGGGAGCTGTTTTTT.

This sequence joins TRBV6-1 and TRBJ2-1; a weak D match, TRBD1 (5 bases). The germline V gene has CDR1 MNHNS and CDR2 SASEGT. This CDR3 is 13 amino acids long. V was cut by 3 bases and J by 10 bases, with 13 bases left in between. The CDR3 nucleotides read TGTGCCAGCAGTGATATCCCACAGGCGGAGCAGTTCTTC. It translates to CASSDIPQAEQFF.

CDR3 bases: TGCAGTGCTAGCTCCGACAGGGGAGGGCCCTACGAGCAGTACTTC. This sequence encodes CSASSDRGGPYEQYF. The J gene is TRBJ2-7, the V gene TRBV20-1; TRBD1 is a possible D gene (8 bases). The CDR3 consists of 15 residues. Germline V lookup: CDR1 DFQATT, CDR2 SNEGSKA (reference sequence). V lost 3 bases to trimming and J lost 2 bases, with 17 bases between them.

The genes are TRBV24-1 and TRBJ2-1, with D perhaps matching TRBD1 (6 bases). The V end lost 0 bases, the J end lost 6 bases, and 8 bases lay between the germline ends. The germline gives CDR1 KGHDR, CDR2 SFDVKD. The CDR3 has 14 residues. CDR3 residues: CATSDLAGANEQFF. In nucleotides, the CDR3 is TGTGCCACCAGTGATTTGGCAGGGGCCAATGAGCAGTTCTTC.